What follows are 10 T cell receptor beta chains derived from one specimen sequenced in a study of control samples from healthy donors and cancer patients. The protocol was immunoSEQ multiplex PCR, while the TCRdb copy is restricted to in-frame clones and leaves out a portion. The sample includes roughly 130,000 clones, 75% to 90% seen only once; the top ten take roughly 9%. Source material: blood. These receptors all come from a woman in her thirties in good health.

The chain carries TRBV14 and TRBJ2-7, with D possibly called TRBD1 or TRBD2 (6 bases each). CDR1 and CDR2 from the germline V gene are SGHDN and FVKESK. CDR3 length: 15 amino acids. V lost 5 bases and J 3 bases, leaving 17 bases between the germline ends. The CDR3, as DNA: TGTGCCAGCAGCAGGGGGGACATGTCAGTCTACGAGCAGTACTTC. It specifies CASSRGDMSVYEQYF. The whole variable domain, filled in from reference TRBV14 and TRBJ2-7, reads EAGVTQFPSHSVIEKGQTVTLRCDPISGHDNLYWYRRVMGKEIKFLLHFVKESKQDESGMPNNRFLAERTGGTYSTLKVQPAELEDSGVYFCASSRGDMSVYEQYFGPGTRLTVT.

The chain recombines TRBV24-1 with TRBJ2-3; D perhaps matches TRBD2 (6 bases). The CDR3 sequence is 14 residues long. The germline V gene encodes CDR1 KGHDR and CDR2 SFDVKD. Trimming removed 2 bases from V and 10 bases from J, with 15 bases in between. CDR3 nucleotide sequence: TGTGCCACCAGTGATTCCCGGGAGATTTTGGCGCAGTATTTT. This gives the protein CATSDSREILAQYF.

This clone was counted only a few times. This chain uses TRBV2 with TRBJ2-2, with 11 bases fitting TRBD2. The junction had 8 bases not matched to a gene; V was cut back by 6 bases and J by 5 bases. CDR1 SNHLY and CDR2 FYNNEI come from the germline V gene. This CDR3 has 16 residues. The CDR3 coding sequence is TGTGCCAGCAGAGTAGCGGGAGGGCCAAGTACCGGGGAGCTGTTTTTT. Its translation is CASRVAGGPSTGELFF.

At least ten counts were recorded for this clone. V and J are TRBV2 and TRBJ1-3; 11 nucleotides align to TRBD1. The CDR3 length is 17 residues. V was clipped by 6 bases and J by 3 bases; unmatched bases: 10. Germline V gene lookup returns CDR1 SNHLY and CDR2 FYNNEI. The CDR3, as DNA: TGTGCCAGCAGGCCTACCGGGACAGGGGGTATTGGAAACACCATATATTTT. It encodes CASRPTGTGGIGNTIYF. Full variable domain (outside the CDR3, taken from reference TRBV2 and TRBJ1-3): EPEVTQTPSHQVTQMGQEVILRCVPISNHLYFYWYRQILGQKVEFLVSFYNNEISEKSEIFDDQFSVERPDGSNFTLKIRSTKLEDSAMYFCASRPTGTGGIGNTIYFGEGSWLTVV.

This chain uses TRBV28 with TRBJ1-1, with D tentatively TRBD1 (5 bases). Germline CDR1 MDHEN, CDR2 SYDVKM. The CDR3 is 14 residues long. V dropped 7 bases and J dropped 1 base, with 13 bases sitting between them. Written as DNA, the CDR3 is TGTGCCAGCAACCAACAGGCCCCGAACACTGAAGCTTTCTTT. It translates to CASNQQAPNTEAFF.

The V gene is TRBV10-1, the J gene TRBJ2-2, with 7 bases fitting TRBD2. Germline CDR1 is WNHNN and CDR2 is SYGVQD (reference sequence). The CDR3 extends over 16 amino acids. V gave up 0 bases and J gave up 1 base; unmatched junction bases: 2. CDR3 sequence (DNA): TGCGCCAGCAGTGAGTCGGGGGGGTGGAACACCGGGGAGCTGTTTTTT. Its protein product is CASSESGGWNTGELFF.

The chain has TRBV4-2 and TRBJ1-5; D is possibly TRBD1 (5 bases). Germline V CDR1 and CDR2: LGHNA, YNFKEQ. This CDR3 is built from 15 residues. The V end lost 0 bases, the J end lost 4 bases, and 10 bases lay between the germline ends. The chain's CDR3 is CASSQDFGTNQPQHF. The CDR3 bases are TGTGCCAGCAGCCAAGATTTCGGGACGAATCAGCCCCAGCATTTT.

The CDR3 reads CASSESGASISGYTF. For the CDR3, the DNA is TGTGCCAGCAGTGAATCCGGGGCCTCCATCTCCGGCTACACCTTC. The V call is TRBV25-1, the J call TRBJ1-2, with D possibly being TRBD1 (5 bases). The germline V and J ends were trimmed by 1 base and 8 bases, with 17 bases remaining between them. Germline CDR1 is MGHDK and CDR2 is SYGVNS. The CDR3 is made up of 15 amino acids.

About this clone: The same CDR3 is also encoded by other DNA sequences in this sample. The chain is built from TRBV5-6 and TRBJ2-7; D uncertain. Per germline, CDR1 SGHDT and CDR2 YYEEEE. The CDR3 runs to 13 residues. Trimming cost V 0 bases and J 1 base, with 5 bases left between them. The CDR3 nucleotides read TGTGCCAGCAGCTTGGGGGTATCCTACGAGCAGTACTTC. It encodes CASSLGVSYEQYF.

The chain is built from TRBV6-4 and TRBJ2-3, with 12 bases identical to TRBD2. CDR1 is MRHNA and CDR2 is SNTAGT in the germline V gene. The CDR3 sequence is 14 residues long. V lost 4 bases, J lost 4 bases, and 0 bases stayed unmatched. The CDR3 reads CASSGLAGADTQYF. CDR3 DNA: TGTGCCAGCAGTGGACTAGCGGGAGCAGATACGCAGTATTTT.